A selection of T cell receptor beta chains follows, all from one sample in a study of shared clonotypes between healthy human individuals. Clones were read by immunoSEQ multiplex PCR, and TCRdb kept only the in-frame ones, dropping some. The data show a few million clones, nearly 97% seen once. Sequenced input: naive CD4+ T cells sorted from blood. Receptor source: a man between 18 and 29 years old in good health. Both conserved end residues are part of each CDR3. For some rows the clone size is stated as once, few or many, or as a class when expanded; others skip it.

v_gene,j_gene,abundance,CDR3aa
TRBV30,TRBJ1-4,few,CAWSPGTPHEKLFF
TRBV2,TRBJ1-2,once,CASNSQMVRDGYTF
TRBV19,TRBJ2-5,.,CASSISSSGWETQYF
TRBV5-1,TRBJ2-2,.,CASSSGTVNTGELFF
TRBV18,TRBJ1-1,.,CASSPPGGQGTEAFF
TRBV9,TRBJ2-5,.,CASSVGTSVGTQYF
TRBV5-5,TRBJ2-7,.,CASSFGTKSSYEQYF
TRBV7-9,TRBJ1-1,.,CASSLAGPEAFF
TRBV6-5,TRBJ1-5,.,CASSYRGDVSNQPQHF
TRBV11-3,TRBJ2-5,.,CASSEGQQETQYF
TRBV10-3,TRBJ2-5,once,CAISTGLSETQYF
TRBV2,TRBJ1-6,.,CASSGEGGTNSPLHF
TRBV18,TRBJ2-1,.,CASSPLTGTGAVNEQFF
TRBV4-1,TRBJ2-2,.,CASSQDPRGGLNTGELFF
TRBV7-8,TRBJ2-2,.,CASSLEVQGGTGELFF
TRBV7-8,TRBJ1-6,.,CASSPMSTGRSPLHF
TRBV5-1,TRBJ1-4,once,CASSLVPNEKLFF
TRBV9,TRBJ1-2,.,CASSGTGGDYGYTF
TRBV19,TRBJ2-5,.,CASSIRWRREQETQYF
TRBV27,TRBJ2-6,.,CASSSLSGANVLTF
TRBV10-1,TRBJ2-1,.,CATAPRLGGNEQFF
TRBV5-4,TRBJ2-1,.,CASSFDQVAAYNEQFF
TRBV5-1,TRBJ2-2,.,CASSEQGATGELFF
TRBV28,TRBJ1-1,few,CASSGGTEAFF
TRBV30,TRBJ2-7,.,CAWSLLTGVSYEQYF
TRBV28,TRBJ1-2,.,CASSLLQGGGYGYTF
TRBV14,TRBJ2-3,.,CASSPGDRVRYF
TRBV18,TRBJ2-3,.,CASSRTSPSTDTQYF
TRBV5-1,TRBJ2-7,.,CASSSHTDRFPREQYF
TRBV6-5,TRBJ2-3,.,CASSSGGVSTDTQYF
TRBV25-1,TRBJ2-7,.,CASSDVRGLIYEQYF
TRBV10-3,TRBJ2-1,.,CAIRGAASSYNEQFF
TRBV7-9,TRBJ2-1,.,CASSLFASGIGDEQFF
TRBV15,TRBJ2-1,.,CATSPWTSGRARLFF
TRBV7-2,TRBJ2-1,.,CASSYSESYNEQFF